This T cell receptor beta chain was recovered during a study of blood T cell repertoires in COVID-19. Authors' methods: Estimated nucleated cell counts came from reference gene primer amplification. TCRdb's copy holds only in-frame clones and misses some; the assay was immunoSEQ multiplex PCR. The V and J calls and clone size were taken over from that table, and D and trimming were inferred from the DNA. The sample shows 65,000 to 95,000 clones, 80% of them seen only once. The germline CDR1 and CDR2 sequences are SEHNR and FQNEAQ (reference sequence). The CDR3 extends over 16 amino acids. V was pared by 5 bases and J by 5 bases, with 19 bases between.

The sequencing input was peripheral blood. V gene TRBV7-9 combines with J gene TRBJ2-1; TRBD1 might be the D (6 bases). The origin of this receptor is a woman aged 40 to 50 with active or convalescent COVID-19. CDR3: CASSPPRQASNNEQFF. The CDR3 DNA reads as TGTGCCAGCAGCCCCCCCCGACAGGCCTCGAACAATGAGCAGTTCTTC. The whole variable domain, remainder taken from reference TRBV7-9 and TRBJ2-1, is DTGVSQNPRHKITKRGQNVTFRCDPISEHNRLYWYRQTLGQGPEFLTYFQNEAQLEKSRLLSDRFSAERPKGSFSTLEIQRTEQGDSAMYLCASSPPRQASNNEQFFGPGTRLTVL.